The present TCR beta chain was sequenced within a study of T-cell reconstitution after alpha-beta-depleted transplantation in children. Unique molecular identifiers tagged the TCRbeta library. TCRdb re-derived calls from the PCR reads in MiXCR, one entry per CDR3 protein. The repertoire holds hundreds of thousands of distinct CDR3 sequences, with 12% as singletons. Germline-derived CDR1 and CDR2 are LGHDT and YNNKEL (reference sequence). CDR3 size: 17 residues. Losses at the gene ends were 6 bases for V and 0 bases for J; bases not matched to a gene: 6. This clonotype was recorded many times. The starting material was PBMCs from the stem cell graft donor, obtained from the stem cell graft. The clonotype comes from a human donor who donated a stem cell graft to a child with acute lymphoblastic leukemia. The chain uses TRBV3-1 and TRBJ1-6, with 9 bases aligning to TRBD1. CDR3 amino acids: CASSRDRGSSYNSPLHF. Here the CDR3 DNA reads TGTGCCAGCAGTCGTGACAGGGGGAGCTCCTATAATTCACCCCTCCACTTT.